The 13 T cell receptor beta chains given below trace back to one sample, sequenced in a study of blood T cell repertoires in COVID-19. TCRdb's table, derived via immunoSEQ multiplex PCR, lists solely in-frame clones and lacks some. Here the sample spans just under 150,000 clones, over 80% being singletons. Sequenced sample: peripheral blood. The origin of the receptors is a man aged 45 to 65 who had recovered from COVID-19.

This clone has just one count. The chain couples TRBV19 to TRBJ2-7; 10 bases agree with TRBD1. In germline, CDR1 is LNHDA, CDR2 SQIVND (reference sequence). There are 15 residues in the CDR3. Losses at the gene ends were 10 bases for V and 4 bases for J; bases not matched to a gene: 13. The CDR3 nucleotides are TGTGCCACCTCCCCCGGGACAGGGGCCGCGTACGAGCAGTACTTC. As protein: CATSPGTGAAYEQYF.

The rearrangement links TRBV7-2 to TRBJ1-5, with D tentatively TRBD1 (5 bases). This CDR3 has 16 residues. Trimming cost V 0 bases and J 3 bases, with 12 bases left between them. Germline lookup yields CDR1 SGHTA and CDR2 FQGNSA. The CDR3 is CASSLAGGRANQPQHF. CDR3 nucleotides: TGTGCCAGCAGCTTAGCCGGCGGCAGGGCCAATCAGCCCCAGCATTTT.

The chain links TRBV5-4 to TRBJ1-3; 7 nucleotides line up with TRBD1. The junction had 7 bases not matched to a gene; V was cut back by 4 bases and J by 0 bases. CDR3 length equals 16 residues. CDR1 is SGHNT, CDR2 YYREEE, per germline (reference sequence). The chain's CDR3 is CASSAGGQYSGNTIYF. In nucleotides, the CDR3 is TGTGCCAGCAGCGCGGGGGGACAGTACTCTGGAAACACCATATATTTT.

CDR3 nucleotide sequence: TGTGCCAGCTCTTGGACAGGGACCAGCTATGGCTACACCTTC. It yields the protein CASSWTGTSYGYTF. The chain recombines TRBV7-9 with TRBJ1-2; 8 bases agree with TRBD1. Germline V CDR1 and CDR2: SEHNR, FQNEAQ (reference sequence). The CDR3 runs to 14 residues. With V trimmed by 8 bases and J by 4 bases, 9 bases remained unmatched.

Only one count was recorded for this clone. The chain recombines TRBV5-1 with TRBJ2-5, with 12 bases lining up with TRBD2. The CDR3 totals 17 residues. The trim removed 3 bases at V and 2 bases at J, leaving 8 bases unmatched. CDR1 SGHRS and CDR2 YFSETQ come from the germline V gene. The CDR3 coding sequence is TGCGCCAGCAGCTGGAAGGCTAGCGGGGGGGGGCAAGAGACCCAGTACTTC. This gives the protein CASSWKASGGGQETQYF.

The rearrangement links TRBV6-2 or TRBV6-3 to TRBJ1-6, with D perhaps matching TRBD1 (6 bases). V lost 4 bases and J lost 0, with 19 bases in between. The CDR3 has 19 residues. Germline CDR1 reads MNHEY; CDR2 reads SVGEGT. As DNA, the CDR3 is TGTGCCAGCAGTTCGACAGGATATGAATACAGCTCCTATAATTCACCCCTCCACTTT. This gives the protein CASSSTGYEYSSYNSPLHF.

The chain uses TRBV12-3 or TRBV12-4 and TRBJ2-4, with D maybe TRBD2 (6 bases). V dropped 3 bases and J dropped 8 bases, with 11 bases sitting between them. There are 13 residues in the CDR3. The CDR3 DNA is TGTGCCAGCAGTTTTGGCGGGGCCGACATTCAGTACTTC. Its translation is CASSFGGADIQYF.

In its sample, this clone was seen once. The chain employs TRBV7-9 and TRBJ1-2, with 7 positions matching TRBD1. This CDR3 spans 16 amino acids. Losses at the gene ends were 1 base for V and 2 bases for J; bases not matched to a gene: 7. Looked up from germline, CDR1 is SEHNR and CDR2 is FQNEAQ (reference sequence). In DNA form, the CDR3 reads TGTGCCAGCAGCTTAGACTGGGCAGGGGGAAACTATGGCTACACCTTC. Translating gives CASSLDWAGGNYGYTF.

This sequence joins TRBV7-9 and TRBJ1-6; D is ambiguous. The CDR3 runs to 13 residues. V was pared by 3 bases and J by 8 bases, with 8 bases between. CDR1 SEHNR and CDR2 FQNEAQ come from the germline V gene (reference sequence). The CDR3 sequence is CASSFVLDSPLHF. CDR3 bases: TGTGCCAGCAGCTTCGTACTTGATTCACCCCTCCACTTT. Full variable domain (remainder filled in from reference TRBV7-9 and TRBJ1-6): DTGVSQNPRHKITKRGQNVTFRCDPISEHNRLYWYRQTLGQGPEFLTYFQNEAQLEKSRLLSDRFSAERPKGSFSTLEIQRTEQGDSAMYLCASSFVLDSPLHFGNGTRLTVT.

The gene calls are TRBV7-9 and TRBJ1-1; 8 bases map to TRBD1. Germline values: CDR1 SEHNR, CDR2 FQNEAQ (reference sequence). This CDR3 contains 13 residues. The V segment lost 10 bases and the J segment 0 bases; nucleotides outside the gene matches: 4. In nucleotides, the CDR3 is TGTGCCACCCAGGGGGCGCTGAACACTGAAGCTTTCTTT. This translates into CATQGALNTEAFF.

The gene calls are TRBV5-1 and TRBJ1-1, with unresolved D. The V gene's germline CDR1 is SGHRS and CDR2 YFSETQ. The CDR3 is 14 residues long. V lost 1 base and J 1 base, leaving 8 bases between the germline ends. CDR3 amino acids: CASSLYGENTEAFF. The CDR3 nucleotides read TGCGCCAGCAGCTTGTACGGAGAGAACACTGAAGCTTTCTTT.

Written as DNA, the CDR3 is TGTGCCAGCAGTGCGGGACAGAACACCGGGGAGCTGTTTTTT. Translating gives CASSAGQNTGELFF. The V gene is TRBV2, the J gene TRBJ2-2; possibly TRBD1 for D (6 bases). Trimming shortened V by 4 bases and J by 1 base, and 7 bases separated the two germline ends. Germline V lookup: CDR1 SNHLY, CDR2 FYNNEI. The CDR3 runs to 14 residues.

The chain joins TRBV27 to TRBJ2-5; D unclear. There are 13 residues in the CDR3. V was cut by 2 bases and J by 0 bases, with 4 bases left in between. From germline, CDR1 is MNHEY and CDR2 SMNVEV (reference sequence). CDR3 sequence reads: CASSLGYQETQYF. CDR3 bases: TGTGCCAGCAGTTTAGGCTACCAAGAGACCCAGTACTTC.